This T cell receptor (beta chain) was sequenced during a study of blood T cells in healthy people across ages. Overall study context: T cells yielded about one barcoded beta molecule per two cells through template switching. Study-wide results and caveats: Calculation of diversity from one million T cells yielded estimates considered to be underestimates.

Details on this clonotype: Its specificity is unknown.

The V gene end was trimmed by 0 bases and the J gene end by 9 bases; junction bases not matched to a gene: 4. This CDR3 spans 14 amino acids. Germline lookup yields CDR1 LNHNV and CDR2 YYDKDF (reference sequence). Using a J-beta primer mix together with a sample-barcoded 5' primer, a second PCR was run for roughly 6 to 12 cycles. The template-switch adaptor, which had 12 random nucleotides, put a tag on each cDNA molecule. TCRdb reprocessed the 5' RACE reads via MiXCR and lists one record per CDR3 protein. The sample shows around 1,800,000 distinct CDR3 sequences, approximately 39% of them seen only once.

The sequence was obtained from a human donor in good health. This chain joins TRBV15 and TRBJ1-1; 10 bases are shared with TRBD1. Sequencing was done on a sample of blood. The CDR3 bases are TGTGCCACCAGCAGAGATCTGGGACAGGGGAAAGCTTTCTTT. Protein: CATSRDLGQGKAFF.